Listed below are T cell receptor beta chains from one sample, sequenced in a study of cytomegalovirus exposure and HLA in healthy donors. The method was immunoSEQ multiplex PCR; TCRdb's version includes in-frame clones alone and lacks a portion of them. The sample records about 91,000 clones, 78% being singletons. Sequencing used PBMCs. The receptors were sampled from a male donor in good health and CMV-seropositive. Both conserved end residues are part of each CDR3. The listing skips clone size in some rows; elsewhere it reads once, few, many or a size class.

J gene | clone size | V gene | CDR3 protein
TRBJ2-1 | NA | TRBV25-1 | CASSLPGGLAGGNEQFF
TRBJ1-1 | NA | TRBV4-2 | CASSQGTGATEAFF
TRBJ2-1 | NA | TRBV5-4 | CASSIEGVQVPWIF
TRBJ2-7 | NA | TRBV28 | CASSPISWTGLGEQYF
TRBJ1-3 | NA | TRBV7-6 | CASSLRGGGNTIYF
TRBJ1-4 | NA | TRBV18 | CASSPLGDNEKLFF
TRBJ1-1 | once | TRBV30 | CAWRTGGLSLGNTEAFF
TRBJ1-1 | NA | TRBV2 | CASSEADREGVREKTEAFF
TRBJ2-5 | NA | TRBV14 | CASSQRTGGTETQYF
TRBJ1-6 | NA | TRBV30 | CAWSVQGYNSPLHF
TRBJ1-2 | NA | TRBV5-6 | CASSVTGRYGYTF
TRBJ1-2 | once | TRBV30 | CAWSPGSHYGYTF
TRBJ2-3 | NA | TRBV7-9 | CASRPTGGPDTQYF
TRBJ1-5 | NA | TRBV6-6 | CASSYSRQGNQPQHF
TRBJ1-1 | NA | TRBV19 | CASSPTVHNAEAFF
TRBJ2-7 | once | TRBV14 | CASSQDLRRDEQYF
TRBJ2-7 | NA | TRBV5-6 | CASRYLAGGSEQYF
TRBJ1-1 | NA | TRBV14 | CASSQAGQGSKTEAFF
TRBJ2-3 | NA | TRBV6-5 | CASSYWPTDTQYF
TRBJ1-1 | NA | TRBV29-1 | CSVDGGARDRNTEAFF
TRBJ1-1 | NA | TRBV19 | CASSIPGRGNTEAFF
TRBJ2-5 | NA | TRBV29-1 | CSVGLVETQYF
TRBJ2-3 | NA | TRBV30 | CAWSGGPDTQYF
TRBJ2-5 | once | TRBV28 | CASGDKKETQYF
TRBJ2-5 | NA | TRBV5-1 | CASSLASDRSQETQYF
TRBJ1-5 | NA | TRBV28 | CASSRRGSGNQPQHF
TRBJ1-1 | few | TRBV4-1 | CASSQDVVKGGTEAFF
TRBJ1-3 | NA | TRBV6-6 | CASSYPVRGGGNTIYF
TRBJ2-7 | NA | TRBV28 | CASSSHRVPYEQYF
TRBJ1-6 | NA | TRBV30 | CAWSVRSDSPLHF
TRBJ2-2 | once | TRBV25-1 | CASRRGTGELFF
NA | NA | TRBV28 | CASSLNPLLVGYEQYF
TRBJ2-5 | NA | TRBV7-8 | CASSLAGGQKTQYF
TRBJ2-3 | NA | TRBV11-3 | CASQGSSDTQYF
TRBJ2-5 | NA | TRBV6-6 | CASSYQAGGGGTQYF
TRBJ1-4 | NA | TRBV7-9 | CASSNSGRNEKLFF
TRBJ2-5 | NA | TRBV14 | CASSPRLAGGETQYF
TRBJ2-3 | NA | TRBV5-4 | CASSSPPGGTDTQYF
TRBJ1-4 | NA | TRBV28 | CASSSQGGTGSVKLFF
TRBJ1-2 | NA | TRBV6-5 | CASWGRNYGYTF
TRBJ1-2 | NA | TRBV9 | CASSVRGREGGYTF
NA | NA | TRBV27 | CASSSGQGYEQYF
TRBJ2-5 | NA | TRBV5-6 | CASSRVGLQETQYF
TRBJ2-7 | NA | TRBV7-9 | CASSLVGRGDSYEQYF
TRBJ1-1 | NA | TRBV27 | CASSLSWFGNTEAFF
NA | NA | TRBV7-2 | CASSLALAGAYEQYF
TRBJ2-3 | NA | TRBV14 | CASSSGQSDTQYF
TRBJ1-1 | NA | TRBV7-9 | CASSSLRDRGLLGAFF
TRBJ2-7 | NA | TRBV15 | CATSRGGIGVTYEQYF
TRBJ1-1 | once | TRBV6-1 | CASSAGAEAFF
TRBJ2-7 | NA | TRBV5-1 | CASSLGMLARGYEQYF
TRBJ2-1 | NA | TRBV4-1 | CASSLYSGISYNEQFF
TRBJ1-1 | NA | TRBV28 | CASSFSRENTEAFF
TRBJ1-2 | NA | TRBV5-1 | CASSPRDSNYGYTF
TRBJ2-3 | NA | TRBV7-3 | CASSQFGGQVPNTQYF
TRBJ1-1 | NA | TRBV27 | CASSERTGILTEAFF
TRBJ2-5 | NA | TRBV18 | CASSALAGLQETQYF
TRBJ2-4 | NA | TRBV5-1 | CASSLGQPGTGGGNIQYF
TRBJ1-5 | NA | TRBV7-8 | CASSLSGQGAYQPQHF